These T cell receptor beta chains were read from a single sample in a study of somatic mutations in cytotoxic T cells in rheumatoid arthritis. Here immunoSEQ multiplex PCR was the method, and the copy in TCRdb shows in-frame clones only, minus some. This sample carries a few thousand clones, roughly nine tenths of them seen once, and the ten largest clones take around 30%. The sample consisted of CD8+ T cells sorted from blood. All receptors derive from a woman in her 70s with rheumatoid arthritis. Each CDR3 is given with its conserved first and last residue. Clone size is given for some rows only: seen once, a few or many times, or a class if the clone is expanded.

clone size	J gene	V gene	CDR3 length	CDR3 protein
.	TRBJ1-1	TRBV6-6	11	CASIGGAEAFF
.	TRBJ2-5	TRBV4-1	16	CASSQASGGGRETQYF
.	TRBJ1-2	TRBV5-6	14	CASSHQTGWYGYTF
once	TRBJ2-2	TRBV15	14	CATRPTPNTGELFF
.	TRBJ2-1	TRBV19	15	CASSIASGRINEQFF
.	TRBJ1-6	TRBV10-3	14	CAIRDRVGSSPLHF
.	TRBJ1-1	TRBV2	14	CTSSKYGGRTEAFF
.	TRBJ2-2	TRBV4-1	11	CASSPGGELFF
.	TRBJ1-1	TRBV10-3	16	CAISESLDRLNTEAFF
hyperexpanded	TRBJ2-5	TRBV28	16	CASSRTGTGPRETQYF
.	TRBJ2-1	TRBV5-1	17	CASSRQGMGGDYSEQFF
.	TRBJ1-2	TRBV4-1	15	CASSQNGGVMNGYTF
.	TRBJ2-7	TRBV6-1	14	CATPFGGRSYEQYF
.	TRBJ2-3	TRBV9	16	CASSFRLAGVTDTQYF
.	.	TRBV27	15	CASSFIRGGSYEQYF
.	TRBJ2-1	TRBV27	14	CASSSRGFYNEQFF
once	TRBJ2-7	TRBV11-2	15	CASSLGPGLSYEQYF
.	TRBJ2-3	TRBV19	16	CASTKRQGGDTDTQYF
.	TRBJ1-1	TRBV6-5	14	CASSYIQGKTEAFF
.	TRBJ1-2	TRBV7-9	14	CASSHRDRESGYTF
.	TRBJ2-5	TRBV7-2	17	CASSFASGRSYQETQYF
.	TRBJ2-5	TRBV9	15	CASSVEQGWTETQYF
.	TRBJ2-3	TRBV7-9	14	CASSPIPGADTQYF